Presented here are 28 T cell receptor beta chains from one specimen sequenced in a study of T cell responses to AZD1222 COVID-19 vaccine. Profiled with immunoSEQ multiplex PCR; TCRdb holds only in-frame clones, not every one. The data show around 180,000 clones, 85% to 90% seen once. Sample: peripheral blood, taken on day 0 of AZD1222 vaccination. These receptors originate from an adult in good health.

V gene TRBV28 combines with J gene TRBJ1-6, with 8 bases aligning to TRBD1. The CDR3 is made up of 16 amino acids. J lost 10 bases, V lost 3 bases, and 11 bases had no gene match. Germline V gene sequence: CDR1 MDHEN, CDR2 SYDVKM. This chain's CDR3 is CASSFGTGQAGSPLHF. CDR3 nucleotide sequence: TGTGCCAGCAGTTTTGGAACGGGACAGGCTGGCTCACCCCTCCACTTT.

The CDR3 spells CASSLAREITGELFF. CDR3 DNA: TGTGCCAGCAGCTTAGCGAGGGAGATCACCGGGGAGCTGTTTTTT. This chain connects TRBV7-2 to TRBJ2-2, with a weak D call TRBD2 (5 bases). The CDR3 length is 15 residues. The V end was cut by 0 bases, the J end by 4 bases, with 9 bases between. Germline lookup yields CDR1 SGHTA and CDR2 FQGNSA.

V gene TRBV3-1 (or the pseudogene TRBV3-2) combines with J gene TRBJ2-7; 7 positions agree with TRBD1. V lost 2 bases and J lost 2; bases outside the gene matches: 6. CDR3 length equals 15 residues. Germline CDR1 reads LGHDT; CDR2 reads YNNKEL (reference sequence). The CDR3 spells CASSQQGTVPYEQYF. The DNA of the CDR3 is TGTGCCAGCAGCCAACAGGGGACAGTACCCTACGAGCAGTACTTC.

The chain has TRBV4-3 and TRBJ2-7; the match to TRBD2 covers 7 bases. CDR3 size: 17 residues. Germline trimming cut 0 bases from V and 0 bases from J; bases unmatched to any gene: 8. Per the germline V gene, CDR1 is LGHNA and CDR2 is YSLEER. CDR3 protein: CASSQDIGASGSYEQYF. The CDR3 DNA reads as TGCGCCAGCAGCCAAGATATCGGGGCTAGCGGCTCCTACGAGCAGTACTTC.

Note on this clone: Other nucleotide sequences from this sample produce the same CDR3. The rearrangement joins TRBV30 to TRBJ2-7; no firm D call. CDR1 is GTSNPN, CDR2 SVGIG, per germline (reference sequence). With 1 base removed from V and 3 bases from J, the gap between germline ends came to 4 bases. The CDR3 loop spans 11 amino acids. CDR3 sequence reads: CAWSEFYEQYF. The CDR3 DNA is TGTGCCTGGAGTGAGTTCTACGAGCAGTACTTC.

The rearrangement joins TRBV29-1 to TRBJ2-3; no clear D. The V gene lost 4 bases and the J gene lost 9 bases, with 20 bases spanning the gap. Germline V gene sequence: CDR1 SQVTM, CDR2 ANQGSEA. This CDR3 is 14 amino acids long. The CDR3 here is CSVVQYKVLETQYF. In DNA, the CDR3 is TGCAGCGTTGTACAGTATAAGGTACTCGAGACGCAGTATTTT.

The V call is TRBV7-2, the J call TRBJ2-3; the D is unclear. Germline V gives CDR1 SGHTA, CDR2 FQGNSA. CDR3 size: 12 residues. Deletions cut 5 bases from V and 3 bases from J, with 6 bases between. The CDR3 DNA follows: TGTGCCAGCAGCCTCTTTACAGATACGCAGTATTTT. Residues: CASSLFTDTQYF.

V and J are TRBV7-2 and TRBJ2-7, with 10 bases that match TRBD2. In germline, CDR1 is SGHTA, CDR2 FQGNSA. J lost 0 bases, V lost 8 bases, and 4 bases had no gene match. The CDR3 runs to 14 residues. Here the CDR3 reads CASRLAGFSYEQYF. The DNA of the CDR3 is TGTGCCAGCCGACTAGCGGGTTTCTCCTACGAGCAGTACTTC.

This chain connects TRBV19 to TRBJ1-5; D is perhaps TRBD1 (5 bases). The CDR3 spans 14 residues. Trimming removed 5 bases at V and 9 bases at J, with 17 bases between. In germline, CDR1 is LNHDA, CDR2 SQIVND (reference sequence). DNA for the CDR3: TGTGCCAGTAGTCCACAGGAAAATAGTGGGCCCCAGCATTTT. Translation gives CASSPQENSGPQHF.

The chain recombines TRBV9 with TRBJ1-6; 9 bases match TRBD1. V gave up 3 bases and J gave up 10 bases; unmatched junction bases: 8. Germline V gene lookup returns CDR1 SGDLS and CDR2 YYNGEE. This CDR3 contains 15 residues. The CDR3 sequence is CASSAGTGWGSPLHF. The CDR3 DNA reads TGTGCCAGCAGCGCAGGGACAGGGTGGGGCTCACCCCTCCACTTT.

The rearrangement joins TRBV7-2 to TRBJ1-4; no definite D call. V lost 1 base and J 8 bases, leaving 5 bases between the germline ends. Per the germline V gene, CDR1 is SGHTA and CDR2 is FQGNSA. The CDR3 is made up of 12 amino acids. CDR3 bases: TGTGCCAGCAGCTTAGAGCCGGAAAAACTGTTTTTT. Protein: CASSLEPEKLFF.

The chain combines TRBV5-5 with TRBJ2-2; 9 positions match TRBD1. V shed 2 bases and J 5 bases; nucleotides not matched to a gene: 4. Germline CDR1 is SGHKS and CDR2 is YYEKEE (reference sequence). The CDR3 consists of 15 residues. DNA of the CDR3: TGTGCCAGCAGCTTTGGGGACAGGGTAACCGGGGAGCTGTTTTTT. Translating gives CASSFGDRVTGELFF.

This rearrangement joins TRBV10-3 to TRBJ2-3; 16 bases are a match to TRBD2. V trimming: 0 bases; J trimming: 0 bases; junction bases outside the gene matches: 6. Germline values: CDR1 ENHRY, CDR2 SYGVKD. CDR3 length: 20 amino acids. CDR3 in DNA: TGTGCCATCAGTGAGTCCGGGACTAGCGGGGGGGCCCTGAGCACAGATACGCAGTATTTT. Protein product: CAISESGTSGGALSTDTQYF.

The chain carries TRBV9 and TRBJ2-3; 16 nucleotides line up with TRBD2. Germline trimming cut 3 bases from V and 4 bases from J; bases unmatched to any gene: 5. The length of the CDR3 is 17 residues. Per germline, CDR1 SGDLS and CDR2 YYNGEE. In DNA form, the CDR3 reads TGTGCCAGCAGCGAAACCGGGACTAGCGGGGGGGCAGATACGCAGTATTTT. It is translated as CASSETGTSGGADTQYF.

The chain joins TRBV19 to TRBJ2-7; the match to TRBD1 covers 8 bases. The CDR3 extends over 14 amino acids. With 6 bases clipped from V and 4 bases from J, the junction kept 8 bases outside the gene matches. The germline gives CDR1 LNHDA, CDR2 SQIVND (reference sequence). The CDR3 region has the DNA TGTGCCAGTAGCTCCCCAGGGGGCAGTTACGAGCAGTACTTC. This gives the protein CASSSPGGSYEQYF.

This chain uses TRBV11-2 with TRBJ2-7, with D possibly being TRBD1 (7 bases). V lost 0 bases to trimming and J lost 2 bases, with 8 bases between them. Germline lookup yields CDR1 SGHAT and CDR2 FQNNGV. The CDR3 covers 14 residues. CDR3 DNA: TGTGCCAGCAGCTTAGACAGGGGGGCCTACGAGCAGTACTTC. It is translated as CASSLDRGAYEQYF.

This rearrangement joins TRBV14 to TRBJ2-2, with TRBD1 identical over 11 bases. J gave up 1 base and V 2 bases, and 12 bases lay outside the gene matches. Germline CDR1 reads SGHDN; CDR2 reads FVKESK. This CDR3 comprises 20 residues. CDR3 DNA sequence: TGTGCCAGCAGCCAAAAAAGGACAGGGGGCGCGATGGTGAACACCGGGGAGCTGTTTTTT. This encodes CASSQKRTGGAMVNTGELFF. The full variable domain, completed using reference TRBV14 and TRBJ2-2, is EAGVTQFPSHSVIEKGQTVTLRCDPISGHDNLYWYRRVMGKEIKFLLHFVKESKQDESGMPNNRFLAERTGGTYSTLKVQPAELEDSGVYFCASSQKRTGGAMVNTGELFFGEGSRLTVL.

The rearrangement links TRBV6-5 to TRBJ2-7; 12 bases fit TRBD1. V lost 0 bases, J lost 3 bases, and 3 bases stayed unmatched. CDR1 is MNHEY and CDR2 is SVGAGI in the germline V gene. The CDR3 has 16 residues. The CDR3 spells CASSYSGTGGFYEQYF. CDR3 DNA sequence: TGTGCCAGCAGTTACTCCGGGACAGGGGGCTTCTACGAGCAGTACTTC.

The rearrangement links TRBV27 to TRBJ1-5, with a tentative D call TRBD1 (5 bases). V was clipped by 0 bases and J by 6 bases, with 6 bases between them. CDR1 and CDR2 (germline): MNHEY, SMNVEV (reference sequence). The CDR3 has 13 amino acids. CDR3 sequence reads: CASSLSGVQPQHF. DNA of the CDR3: TGTGCCAGCAGTTTATCGGGGGTTCAGCCCCAGCATTTT.

This chain links TRBV5-1 with TRBJ2-3; a weak D match, TRBD2 (5 bases). V was clipped by 0 bases and J by 0 bases, with 14 bases between them. Germline V gives CDR1 SGHRS, CDR2 YFSETQ. This CDR3 has 17 residues. The CDR3 sequence is CASSLGSSLPSTDTQYF. Written as DNA, the CDR3 is TGCGCCAGCAGCTTGGGGTCTAGCCTGCCAAGCACAGATACGCAGTATTTT. Looking up the rest from reference TRBV5-1 and TRBJ2-3 gives the full variable domain: KAGVTQTPRYLIKTRGQQVTLSCSPISGHRSVSWYQQTPGQGLQFLFEYFSETQRNKGNFPGRFSGRQFSNSRSEMNVSTLELGDSALYLCASSLGSSLPSTDTQYFGPGTRLTVL.

The genes are TRBV6-1 and TRBJ1-4; no firm D call. Per germline, CDR1 MNHNS and CDR2 SASEGT. The CDR3 totals 15 residues. The V gene lost 3 bases and the J gene lost 0 bases, with 8 bases spanning the gap. CDR3 amino acids: CASSDMTSTNEKLFF. The CDR3 bases are TGTGCCAGCAGTGATATGACATCAACTAATGAAAAACTGTTTTTT.

The V gene is TRBV5-1, the J gene TRBJ2-7; 9 nucleotides line up with TRBD1. The V gene end was trimmed by 0 bases and the J gene end by 4 bases; junction bases not matched to a gene: 2. The CDR3 length is 14 residues. Germline CDR1 is SGHRS and CDR2 is YFSETQ. CDR3 DNA sequence: TGCGCCAGCAGCTTGGGACAGGGGGGATACGAGCAGTACTTC. Its protein product is CASSLGQGGYEQYF.

V usage is TRBV11-2 and J usage is TRBJ2-7, with 10 positions matching TRBD2. From germline, CDR1 is SGHAT and CDR2 FQNNGV. The V and J ends lost 4 bases and 3 bases, in that order; junction bases with no gene match: 6. The CDR3 sequence is 15 residues long. The CDR3 bases are TGTGCCAGCAGCTCCCGGACTAGCGGTCTCTACGAGCAGTACTTC. Amino acid sequence: CASSSRTSGLYEQYF. The variable domain in full, completed from reference TRBV11-2 and TRBJ2-7, reads EAGVAQSPRYKIIEKRQSVAFWCNPISGHATLYWYQQILGQGPKLLIQFQNNGVVDDSQLPKDRFSAERLKGVDSTLKIQPAKLEDSAVYLCASSSRTSGLYEQYFGPGTRLTVT.

The chain employs TRBV5-1 and TRBJ1-6, with 8 nucleotides matching TRBD1. J lost 10 bases, V lost 0 bases, and 9 bases had no gene match. Germline loops: CDR1 SGHRS, CDR2 YFSETQ. This CDR3 has 16 amino acids. The CDR3 sequence: CASSLAADREQSPLHF. The DNA of the CDR3 is TGCGCCAGCAGCTTGGCCGCGGACAGGGAACAATCACCCCTCCACTTT.

This clone turned up a few times. The gene calls are TRBV10-3 and TRBJ2-2, with 9 bases aligning to TRBD1. In germline, CDR1 is ENHRY, CDR2 SYGVKD. This CDR3 spans 16 amino acids. The V gene end was trimmed by 6 bases and the J gene end by 6 bases; junction bases not matched to a gene: 11. The CDR3 nucleotides are TGTGCCATCAGAAACCCGGGACAGGGAGGTTCCGGGGAGCTGTTTTTT. Translated: CAIRNPGQGGSGELFF.

The rearrangement uses TRBV18 and TRBJ1-5; 8 bases are shared with TRBD1. The length of the CDR3 is 15 residues. Germline CDR1 reads KGHSH; CDR2 reads LQKENI. Losses at the gene ends were 3 bases for V and 6 bases for J; bases not matched to a gene: 7. This CDR3 is CASSPFGQGGQPQHF. CDR3 coding DNA: TGTGCCAGCTCACCTTTCGGACAGGGAGGTCAGCCCCAGCATTTT.

The J gene is TRBJ1-2, the V gene TRBV6-5; D gene uncertain. Trimming stripped 4 bases from V and 0 bases from J, with 9 bases between. Germline loops: CDR1 MNHEY, CDR2 SVGAGI. The CDR3 runs 14 residues. The CDR3 here is CASSLGKSNYGYTF. The CDR3 nucleotides are TGTGCCAGCAGTTTGGGGAAGTCTAACTATGGCTACACCTTC.

V gene TRBV5-4 combines with J gene TRBJ2-7, with D perhaps matching TRBD2 (5 bases). With 3 bases removed from V and 3 bases from J, the gap between germline ends came to 22 bases. The CDR3 totals 17 residues. Germline assignment: CDR1 SGHNT and CDR2 YYREEE (reference sequence). CDR3 in DNA: TGTGCCAGCAGCTCCGTAGGTTGGGATCAGCGGATCTACGAGCAGTACTTC. Its translation: CASSSVGWDQRIYEQYF.